These 14 T cell receptor beta chains share one sample of origin, sequenced in a study of neurological immune-mediated disorders. Time point noted: longitudinal time-point 1 (baseline). TCRdb passed the 5' RACE reads through MiXCR, listing each CDR3 protein once. The sample holds 70,000 to 75,000 distinct CDR3 sequences, roughly 13% seen once. Sequenced sample: PBMCs. These receptors came from a female donor with HTLV-1-associated myelopathy (HAM/TSP).

This clonotype was detected many times. The chain has TRBV5-1 and TRBJ1-2, with 10 bases identical to TRBD1. This CDR3 is 15 amino acids long. The V segment lost 0 bases and the J segment 7 bases; nucleotides outside the gene matches: 6. CDR1 SGHRS and CDR2 YFSETQ come from the germline V gene. CDR3 bases: TGCGCCAGCAGCTTGGGGGACAGGGGTCCTTCTGGCTACACCTTC. Amino acid sequence: CASSLGDRGPSGYTF.

This clonotype was seen more than once but under ten times. The rearrangement uses TRBV18 and TRBJ1-1; unclear D gene. CDR1 is KGHSH, CDR2 LQKENI, per germline. V was shortened by 5 bases and J by 1 base, with 14 bases between the two germline ends. CDR3 length: 15 residues. The CDR3: CASSAGGVRNTEAFF. The CDR3 coding sequence is TGTGCCAGCTCAGCCGGAGGAGTCAGGAACACTGAAGCTTTCTTT.

This clonotype was detected ten times or more. This chain links TRBV6-5 with TRBJ1-2; D possibly corresponds to TRBD1 (5 bases). Per the germline V gene, CDR1 is MNHEY and CDR2 is SVGAGI. Trimming took off 6 bases at V and 4 bases at J, with 12 bases between the two ends. The CDR3 loop spans 13 amino acids. The CDR3, as DNA: TGTGCCAGCAGCCGGGACGGAGGCTATGGCTACACCTTC. This gives the protein CASSRDGGYGYTF.

This clonotype was counted many times. The J gene is TRBJ2-6, the V gene TRBV20-1, with D possibly TRBD1 on 6 matching bases. The germline V gene has CDR1 DFQATT and CDR2 SNEGSKA (reference sequence). The CDR3 extends over 14 amino acids. The V end was cut by 3 bases, the J end by 0 bases, with 6 bases between. CDR3 residues: CSARDSSGANVLTF. The CDR3, as DNA: TGCAGTGCTAGGGACAGCTCTGGGGCCAACGTCCTGACTTTC.

This clonotype was picked up many times. This rearrangement joins TRBV20-1 to TRBJ1-5; 10 bases are a match to TRBD1. V lost 2 bases and J lost 0; bases outside the gene matches: 10. Germline V gene sequence: CDR1 DFQATT, CDR2 SNEGSKA (reference sequence). This CDR3 comprises 18 residues. The CDR3 protein is CSARLPGQGRYSNQPQHF. The CDR3 DNA reads as TGCAGTGCTAGACTCCCGGGACAGGGGCGATATAGCAATCAGCCCCAGCATTTT.

This clonotype showed up many times. The chain combines TRBV20-1 with TRBJ2-1, with 7 nucleotides matching TRBD2. The CDR3 runs 15 residues. The V gene's germline CDR1 is DFQATT and CDR2 SNEGSKA (reference sequence). After removal of 0 bases from V and 4 bases from J, the junction contained 6 bases not matched to a gene. The CDR3 DNA sequence: TGCAGTGCTAGAGATGGGAGGGGAACGTACAATGAGCAGTTCTTC. This gives the protein CSARDGRGTYNEQFF.

Regarding this clonotype: A much larger clone sits a single nucleotide away, making a read error possible. V is TRBV7-2 and J is TRBJ2-3; D is ambiguous. CDR3 size: 12 residues. V lost 4 bases, J lost 4 bases, and 6 bases lay in between. CDR1 and CDR2 (germline): SGHTA, FQGNSA. This CDR3 reads CASSSLSDTQYF. The CDR3 region has the DNA TGTGCCAGCAGCTCCTTATCAGATACGCAGTATTTT.

There are many counts of this clonotype. The chain recombines TRBV7-7 with TRBJ2-5; either TRBD1 or TRBD2 may supply D (5 bases each). Trimming left V 5 bases short and J 4 bases short, with 11 bases between. This CDR3 has 13 residues. Germline V lookup: CDR1 SSHAT, CDR2 FNYEAQ (reference sequence). The CDR3 nucleotides are TGTGCCAGCAGCGGGACCCATGGAGAGACCCAGTACTTC. Amino acids: CASSGTHGETQYF.

In its sample, this clonotype was seen many times. This rearrangement joins TRBV6-5 to TRBJ2-3, with D hard to call. Trimming left V 7 bases short and J 1 base short, with 9 bases between. There are 13 residues in the CDR3. CDR1 and CDR2 (germline): MNHEY, SVGAGI. CDR3 in amino acids: CASTLRGTDTQYF. The DNA of the CDR3 is TGTGCCAGCACTCTCCGCGGCACAGATACGCAGTATTTT.

This clonotype was detected many times. This chain links TRBV5-1 with TRBJ1-1; D gene unclear. The CDR3 has 13 residues. The V and J ends lost 2 bases and 4 bases respectively, with 9 bases between them. Germline-derived CDR1 and CDR2 are SGHRS and YFSETQ. CDR3: CASSFTGGTEAFF. CDR3 DNA: TGCGCCAGCAGCTTCACGGGAGGCACTGAAGCTTTCTTT.

The chain couples TRBV19 to TRBJ1-1; D gene unclear. CDR3 length: 13 residues. CDR1 is LNHDA, CDR2 SQIVND, per germline (reference sequence). V dropped 2 bases and J dropped 3 bases, with 7 bases sitting between them. CDR3 in DNA: TGTGCCAGTAGTATACATGCGGACACTGAAGCTTTCTTT. Translated: CASSIHADTEAFF.

This clonotype was picked up many times. This sequence joins TRBV7-2 and TRBJ2-2; the D is unclear. The germline V gene has CDR1 SGHTA and CDR2 FQGNSA. Trimming shortened V by 2 bases and J by 6 bases, and 10 bases separated the two germline ends. The CDR3 is made up of 14 amino acids. The CDR3 coding sequence is TGTGCCAGCAGCTTAATTAAGGCGGCCGGGGAGCTGTTTTTT. This codes for CASSLIKAAGELFF.

This clonotype was counted ten times or more. The rearrangement links TRBV24-1 to TRBJ1-2, with TRBD1 matching over 8 bases. Germline V gives CDR1 KGHDR, CDR2 SFDVKD. This CDR3 is 14 amino acids long. Trimming took 5 bases from V and 3 from J; bases not matched to a gene: 4. The CDR3, as DNA: TGTGCCACCAGTGCAAGACAGGGGTACTATGGCTACACCTTC. Translated, it gives CATSARQGYYGYTF.

To note about this clonotype: This clone may be a read error of a much larger clone one base away. The chain couples TRBV9 to TRBJ1-6; D is unclear. V lost 0 bases to trimming and J lost 5 bases, with 6 bases between them. Germline V gene lookup returns CDR1 SGDLS and CDR2 YYNGEE. This CDR3 spans 14 amino acids. Here the CDR3 DNA reads TGTGCCAGCAGCGTAGGGGATGATAATTCACCCCTCCACTTT. It codes for CASSVGDDNSPLHF.